This TCR beta chain is drawn from a study of blood T cells in healthy people across ages. Study-wide results and limits: The percentage of naive T cells correlated strongly with TCR beta diversity. Among T cells, TCR beta diversity per million cells dropped roughly linearly as age rose.

There are 14 residues in the CDR3. Per the germline V gene, CDR1 is SGHVS and CDR2 is FQNEAQ. This clonotype came up a few times. Its antigen is unidentified. Using a J-beta primer mix together with a sample-barcoded 5' primer, a second PCR was run for about 7 to 12 cycles. TCRdb independently ran MiXCR on the 5' RACE reads; one entry per CDR3 protein. The sample has fewer than 1.5 million distinct CDR3 sequences, roughly 40% seen once. Specimen: blood. The receptor was derived from a woman between 18 and 29 years old in good health. This chain joins TRBV7-8 and TRBJ2-5, with 9 positions matching TRBD2. The DNA end lines up better with TRBJ2-7; the J call may be wrong. CDR3 in DNA: TGTGCCAGCAGCTTAGGGAGACTAGCGGCCGAGCAGTACTTC. Translated: CASSLGRLAAEQYF.